This T cell receptor beta chain was sequenced during a study of cytomegalovirus exposure and HLA in healthy donors (dated by TCRdb to about 2017). Background for the entire study: An earlier analysis of 587 of the donors reported over 250 Gb of sequence data and about 120 million unique TCR beta sequences obtained from some 200 million T cells. Of the 300 to 450 genotyped donors, roughly 85% fell in the genetic ancestry cluster associated with self-reported Caucasian donors. An earlier analysis of 587 of the donors used high-throughput TCR beta sequencing to judge whether each TCR beta V gene segment behaved as functional or pseudogenic. Rather than drawing on any new phenotypic data, the later analysis identified candidate immune exposures from TCR beta sequences and the way those sequences occurred across donors. The number of donors typed differed by locus, with about 629-640 for A, B, C, DRB1 and DQB1, 522 for DQA1, approximately 580 for DPA1, and over 400 for DPB1. Across 300 to 400 genotyped donors of the cohort, an average of about 240,000 unique TCR beta nucleotide sequences per donor were sequenced, and approximately 17% of those sequences were non-productive. Roughly 5 DR-DQ haplotypes were handled as single units for association and clustering because linkage in the cohort was strong. The study profiled the T cell repertoires of fewer than 850 subjects by immunosequencing and related them to cytomegalovirus serostatus. The study combined high-throughput TCR immunosequencing, statistical association of individual TCRs with disease status, and machine learning to predict cytomegalovirus infection status. A later analysis re-analyzed previously published TCR beta repertoires from roughly 600 donors and added high-resolution HLA genotyping to study TCR occurrence patterns. HLA typing covered class I and class II loci at four-digit resolution. Along with the approximately 700-subject first cohort, a separate validation cohort of some 130 different subjects was used. Donor age, sex, ethnicity and CMV serostatus were compiled alongside the repertoire data. An early release covering approximately 600 HLA-typed donors comprised around 300 gigabases of sequencing data and roughly 85 million unique TCR sequences. In a later genetic analysis, genome-wide SNP genotypes for about three fifths of the roughly 670 donors were used, and that subset was treated as a discovery cohort. The aim of the study was to test whether cataloging public T cell receptors could identify signatures of past pathogen exposure. Every repertoire in the discovery cohort had been generated on one and the same sequencing platform. Broad study findings and their caveats: The sequencing pipeline was judged likely to have produced a cluster of highly shared sequence variants as a technical artifact. Because the 87-base-pair reads could not distinguish some IMGT-functional V segments, including TRBV6-2 and TRBV6-3, those segments were excluded. In an earlier analysis of about 600 of the donors, most TCR beta V segments appeared in productive rearrangements about 90% or about 30% of the time, broadly matching IMGT annotations. The cohort was sequenced for TCR beta chains only, and without alpha or paired-chain data the features that could be detected were limited. A few of the identified cytomegalovirus-associated TCR beta chains were confirmed in vitro to be specific for cytomegalovirus antigens. A later analysis reported that several top co-occurrence clusters appeared linked to parvovirus B19, influenza, CMV and Epstein-Barr virus. Immune exposure information for the cohort was limited to CMV serostatus. A later analysis found that TCR association rates varied across HLA loci, with DRB1 alleles showing the most associated TCRs and HLA-C alleles the fewest. Specific HLA alleles were associated with 15,000 to 20,000 TCR beta sequences at a false discovery rate of 0.05 in a later analysis. In a later genetic analysis, a missense DCLRE1C variant was associated with V-gene and J-gene trimming of TCR beta chains, and the association was replicated in an independent cohort. In a later genetic analysis, fewer N-insertions in productive TCRs were reported among donors in an Asian-associated ancestry cluster than the approximately 710-donor mean. Because some donors lacked HLA typing at each locus, the association tests relied only on the typed subset. Strong co-occurrence of HLA alleles, especially DR and DQ, made assigning TCR associations to individual alleles difficult. Because counts were too low, seventeen rarely observed V segments, including chromosome 9 orphons, were excluded from the earlier analysis of 587 of the donors. Most TCR sequences were seen in very few donors, while some public TCRs were found in many individuals. Cytomegalovirus status was reported to be diagnosed by the classifier with high specificity and sensitivity in both the original and validation cohorts. Linkage disequilibrium might explain the correlated functional status among segregating V segments, but an unknown experimental factor could not be ruled out. In a later analysis, HLA-associated TCR beta chains were found to be more clonally expanded and to have lower generation probabilities than equally common non-associated chains. The study listed 164 TCR beta chains as associated with cytomegalovirus. A further reported finding was that TCR beta sequences accurately predicted the HLA-A and HLA-B alleles for most subjects in the first cohort. Roughly uniform sequencing depth across donors was assumed in presence/absence analyses, although this assumption may not hold. The authors suggested that the approach could potentially be extended to other disease states and immunological phenotypes. Most CMV-associated TCR beta chains appeared to be HLA-restricted in a later analysis, and the HLA associations seemed to be driven largely by CMV exposure.

Library preparation used the immunoSEQ multiplex PCR assay. The multiplex PCR relied on a mix of 60 forward primers for TCR Vbeta segments and 13 reverse primers for TCR Jbeta segments. The CDR3 region of rearranged TCR beta genes was amplified from genomic DNA with a multiplex PCR assay. The amplified TCR beta libraries were sequenced on the Illumina HiSeq System as 87-base-pair reads. Per the original workflow: A later analysis counted 75 million to 100 million unique TCR beta chains across the 600 to 850 repertoires, and roughly 9.9 million of these chains were shared by at least two donors. A nearest-neighbor algorithm error-corrected the raw reads and collapsed the reads into unique sequences, merging closely related sequences to remove PCR and sequencing errors. Alignment of CDR3 sequences to IMGT reference sequences was used to assign V, D and J gene segments. For a sequence to be retained, at least a six-nucleotide match to both a V gene segment and a J gene segment was required. A rearrangement was called productive if the CDR3 had no stop codons and remained in frame with V and J, and every other rearrangement was called non-productive. Following IMGT convention, CDR3 was defined as the stretch from the second conserved V-encoded cysteine to the conserved J-encoded phenylalanine. The earlier analysis of some 600 of the donors excluded sequences that lacked an unambiguous match to a single V gene segment. An earlier analysis of several hundred of the donors called V segments functional above 56.7% productive rearrangements and segregating when the between-donor standard deviation exceeded 5%. A statistical classification framework was built for diagnosing cytomegalovirus status from the catalog of TCR beta chain sequences. V and J gene assignment, in a later analysis, came from comparing TCR nucleotide sequences with IMGT/GENE-DB human TR gene sequences. The TCRdist pipeline was used in a later analysis to assign CDR3 sequences and most-parsimonious VDJ recombination scenarios. In a later analysis, each TCR beta chain was defined by its CDR3 amino acid sequence together with its V-gene family, and reads lacking a unique V-gene family were excluded. In a later analysis, nearly 600 highly shared, low-generation-probability nucleotide sequences were removed to address suspected cross-contamination and a sequencing artifact. For each public chain, a later analysis derived a clonal expansion index from normalized ranks of inferred template counts within each repertoire. In a later analysis, generation probabilities were computed with a VDJ recombination model fitted to out-of-frame rearrangements, and the resulting probabilities were checked against IGoR. Hypergeometric tests were used in a later analysis to score TCR-TCR, TCR-HLA and TCR-CMV co-occurrence, with a repertoire-size bias correction applied to the TCR pairs. False discovery rates were estimated in a later analysis by permuting HLA or CMV assignments 20 times. In a later analysis, co-occurring TCRs were grouped using DBSCAN, with TCRdist sequence similarity added in when clustering inside HLA-allele-positive subsets. Repertoires with fewer than 30,000 or more than 120,000 public chains, plus five repertoires with anomalous nucleotide sharing, were excluded from co-occurrence clustering. TCRdb took over this immuneACCESS table, retaining in-frame rearrangements with V and J assigned. Such tables are incomplete; in checked studies, under half of the missing clones stem from an unresolved V gene, and the remainder is unexplained. D and trimming were read from the DNA, whereas the V and J calls and clone size are those reported in that table. This sample has some 95,000 clones in its table, and 69% of those were observed once. Over 0.95% of the sample goes to the ten largest clones.

In this sample, this clone turned up once. Which antigen it targets is not known. Base qualities were left out, and no much larger clone turns up one base away. In total, approximately 610 healthy bone marrow donors made up the cohort. Cohort members were all nominally healthy when sampled, although unrecorded immune exposures were likely present. The donor tested CMV seronegative and was one of the 352 seronegative cohort members. Every donor gave a peripheral blood sample, and the peripheral blood mononuclear cells from that sample were used for TCR beta sequencing. The Qiagen DNeasy Blood Extraction Kit was used to extract genomic DNA from the blood cell samples. V drops 2 bases and J drops 4 bases, leaving 6 bases in between. Reading the germline V gene gives CDR1 MNHNS and CDR2 SASEGT. The CDR3 goes from the cysteine to the phenylalanine over 13 residues. Only CDR3 DNA remains: 39 bases, in frame from the first base.

Sequencing was done on a sample of PBMCs. The V and J segments used are TRBV6-1 and TRBJ1-5; a confident D gene designation cannot be given. This clonotype was obtained from a female donor in good health and CMV-seronegative. In nucleotides, the sequence is TGTGCCAGCAGTGAACGGGAAAATCAGCCCCAGCATTTT. Its product reads: CASSERENQPQHF.